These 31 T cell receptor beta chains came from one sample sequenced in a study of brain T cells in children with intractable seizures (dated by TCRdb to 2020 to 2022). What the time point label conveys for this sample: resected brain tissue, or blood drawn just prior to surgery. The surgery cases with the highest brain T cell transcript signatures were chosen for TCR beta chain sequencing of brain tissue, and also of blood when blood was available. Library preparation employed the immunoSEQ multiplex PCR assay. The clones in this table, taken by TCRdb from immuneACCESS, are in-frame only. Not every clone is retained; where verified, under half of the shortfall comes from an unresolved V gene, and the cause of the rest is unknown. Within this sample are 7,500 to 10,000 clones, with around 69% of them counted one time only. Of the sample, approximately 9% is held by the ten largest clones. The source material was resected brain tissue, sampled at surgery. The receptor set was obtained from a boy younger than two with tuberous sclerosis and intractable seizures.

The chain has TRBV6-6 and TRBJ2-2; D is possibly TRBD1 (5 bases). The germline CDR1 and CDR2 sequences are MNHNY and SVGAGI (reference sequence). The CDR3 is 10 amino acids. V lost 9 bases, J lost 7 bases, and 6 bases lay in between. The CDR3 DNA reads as TGTGCCAGTAGGGGCGGGGAGCTGTTTTTT. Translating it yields CASRGGELFF.

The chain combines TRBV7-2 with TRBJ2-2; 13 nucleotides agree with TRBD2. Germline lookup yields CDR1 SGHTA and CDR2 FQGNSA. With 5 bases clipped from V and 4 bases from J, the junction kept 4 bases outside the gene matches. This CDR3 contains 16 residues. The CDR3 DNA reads TGTGCCAGCAGCCGGACTAGCGGGGGTGGCACCGGGGAGCTGTTTTTT. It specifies CASSRTSGGGTGELFF.

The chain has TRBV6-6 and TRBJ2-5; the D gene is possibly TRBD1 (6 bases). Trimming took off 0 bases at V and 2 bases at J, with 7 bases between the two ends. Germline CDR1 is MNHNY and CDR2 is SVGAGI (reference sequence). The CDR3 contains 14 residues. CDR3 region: CASSYSRGQETQYF. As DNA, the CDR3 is TGTGCCAGCAGTTACTCGAGGGGGCAAGAGACCCAGTACTTC.

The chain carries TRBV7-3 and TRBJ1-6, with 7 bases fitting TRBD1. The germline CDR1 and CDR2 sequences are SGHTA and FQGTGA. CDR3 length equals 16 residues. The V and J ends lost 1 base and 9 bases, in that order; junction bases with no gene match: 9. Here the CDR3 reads CASSLIPTGAGSPLHF. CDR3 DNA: TGTGCCAGCAGCTTAATCCCCACAGGGGCTGGTTCACCCCTCCACTTT.

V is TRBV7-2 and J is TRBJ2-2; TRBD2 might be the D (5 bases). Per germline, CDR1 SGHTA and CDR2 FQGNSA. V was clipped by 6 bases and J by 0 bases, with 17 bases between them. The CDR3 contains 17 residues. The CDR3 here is CASRDWVTNTNTGELFF. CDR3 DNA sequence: TGTGCCAGCAGGGACTGGGTAACTAATACGAACACCGGGGAGCTGTTTTTT.

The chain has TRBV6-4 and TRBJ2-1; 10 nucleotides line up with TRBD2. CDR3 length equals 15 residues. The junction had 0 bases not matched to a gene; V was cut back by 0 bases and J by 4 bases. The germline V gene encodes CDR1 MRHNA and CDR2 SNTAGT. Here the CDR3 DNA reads TGTGCCAGCAGTGACTCAGCGGGGGGGTACAATGAGCAGTTCTTC. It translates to CASSDSAGGYNEQFF.

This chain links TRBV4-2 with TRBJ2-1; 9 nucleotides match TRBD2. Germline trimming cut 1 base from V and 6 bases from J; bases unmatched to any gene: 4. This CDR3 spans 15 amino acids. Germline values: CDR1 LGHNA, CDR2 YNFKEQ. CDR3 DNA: TGTGCCAGCAGCCAAGGCCTAGCGGGGTTCAATGAGCAGTTCTTC. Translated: CASSQGLAGFNEQFF.

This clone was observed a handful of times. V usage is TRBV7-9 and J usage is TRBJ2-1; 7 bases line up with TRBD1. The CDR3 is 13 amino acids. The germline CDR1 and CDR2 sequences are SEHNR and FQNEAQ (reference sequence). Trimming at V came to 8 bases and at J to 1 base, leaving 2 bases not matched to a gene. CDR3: CASGTESYNEQFF. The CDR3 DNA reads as TGTGCCAGCGGGACAGAGTCCTACAATGAGCAGTTCTTC.

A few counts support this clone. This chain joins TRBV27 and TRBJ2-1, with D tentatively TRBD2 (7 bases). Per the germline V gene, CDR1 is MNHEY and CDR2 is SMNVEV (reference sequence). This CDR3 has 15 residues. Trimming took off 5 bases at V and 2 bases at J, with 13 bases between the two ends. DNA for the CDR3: TGTGCCAGCAGTCGGGGGGCCGGAGCCTACAATGAGCAGTTCTTC. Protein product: CASSRGAGAYNEQFF.

CDR3 nucleotide sequence: TGTGCCAGCAGTGCAGAGTTTTGGAGCTACAATGAGCAGTTCTTC. It specifies CASSAEFWSYNEQFF. The genes are TRBV7-2 and TRBJ2-1; D gene ambiguous. Trimming took 6 bases from V and 3 from J, leaving 15 bases between them. The CDR3 contains 15 residues. Germline CDR1 and CDR2: SGHTA and FQGNSA.

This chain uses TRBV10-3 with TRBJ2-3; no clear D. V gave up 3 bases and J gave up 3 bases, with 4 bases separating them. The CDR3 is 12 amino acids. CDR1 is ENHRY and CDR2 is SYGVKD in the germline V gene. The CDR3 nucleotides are TGTGCCATCAGTGATCGGACAGATACGCAGTATTTT. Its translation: CAISDRTDTQYF.

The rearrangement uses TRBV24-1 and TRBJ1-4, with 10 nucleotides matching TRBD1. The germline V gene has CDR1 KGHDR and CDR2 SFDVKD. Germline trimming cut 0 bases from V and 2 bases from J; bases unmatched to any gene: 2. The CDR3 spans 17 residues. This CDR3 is CATSDLQGQGTNEKLFF. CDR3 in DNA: TGTGCCACCAGTGATTTGCAGGGACAGGGGACTAATGAAAAACTGTTTTTT.

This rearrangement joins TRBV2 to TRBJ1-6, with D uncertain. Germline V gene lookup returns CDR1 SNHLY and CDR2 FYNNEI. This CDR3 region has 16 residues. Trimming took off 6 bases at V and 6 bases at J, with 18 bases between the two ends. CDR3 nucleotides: TGTGCCAGCAGCGTTAACCGACCCCGGGGTAATTCACCCCTCCACTTT. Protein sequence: CASSVNRPRGNSPLHF.

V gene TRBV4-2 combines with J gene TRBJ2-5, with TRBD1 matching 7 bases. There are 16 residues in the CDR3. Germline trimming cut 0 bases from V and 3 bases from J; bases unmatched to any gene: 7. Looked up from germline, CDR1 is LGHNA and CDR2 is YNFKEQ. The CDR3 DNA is TGTGCCAGCAGCCAAGAGCTAGGGGGCCTCAAAGAGACCCAGTACTTC. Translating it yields CASSQELGGLKETQYF.

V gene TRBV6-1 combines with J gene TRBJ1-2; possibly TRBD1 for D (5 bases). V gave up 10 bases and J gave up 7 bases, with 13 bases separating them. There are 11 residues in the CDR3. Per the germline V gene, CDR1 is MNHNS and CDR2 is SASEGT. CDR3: CATREISGYTF. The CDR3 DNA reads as TGTGCCACCAGGGAAATATCTGGCTACACCTTC.

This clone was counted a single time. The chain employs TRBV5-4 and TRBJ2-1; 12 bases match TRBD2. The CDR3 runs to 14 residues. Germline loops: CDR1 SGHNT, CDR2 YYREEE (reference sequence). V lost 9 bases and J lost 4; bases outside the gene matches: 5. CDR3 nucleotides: TGTGCCACCGGGACTAGCGGGTCGTACAATGAGCAGTTCTTC. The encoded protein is CATGTSGSYNEQFF.

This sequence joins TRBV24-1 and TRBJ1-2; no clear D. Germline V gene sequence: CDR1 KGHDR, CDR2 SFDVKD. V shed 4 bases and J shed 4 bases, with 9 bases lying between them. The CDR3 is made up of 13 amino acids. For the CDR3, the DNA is TGTGCCACCAGTGACTCGACCTGCTATGGCTACACCTTC. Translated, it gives CATSDSTCYGYTF.

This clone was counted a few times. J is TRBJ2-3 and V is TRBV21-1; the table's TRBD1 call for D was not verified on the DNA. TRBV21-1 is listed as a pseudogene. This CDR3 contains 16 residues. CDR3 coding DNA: TGTGCCAGCAGTACTCGGATGCCGGGACAGGGTTATACGCAGTATTTT. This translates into CASSTRMPGQGYTQYF.

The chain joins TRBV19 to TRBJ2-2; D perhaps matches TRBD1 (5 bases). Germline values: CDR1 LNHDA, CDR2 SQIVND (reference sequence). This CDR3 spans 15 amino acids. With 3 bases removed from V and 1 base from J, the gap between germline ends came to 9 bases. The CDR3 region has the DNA TGTGCCAGTAGTATCCAGGGTGGGAACACCGGGGAGCTGTTTTTT. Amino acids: CASSIQGGNTGELFF.

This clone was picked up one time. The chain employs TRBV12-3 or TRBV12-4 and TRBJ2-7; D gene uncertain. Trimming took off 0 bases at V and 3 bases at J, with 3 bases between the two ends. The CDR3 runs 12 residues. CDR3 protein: CASSLASYEQYF. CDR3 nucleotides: TGTGCCAGCAGTTTAGCAAGCTACGAGCAGTACTTC.

Here the CDR3 DNA reads TGTGCCAGTAGAGGGGTGGGGAGGAACACTGAAGCTTTCTTT. Its translation is CASRGVGRNTEAFF. This chain connects TRBV19 to TRBJ1-1; possible D gene TRBD1, 5 bases. The germline V and J ends were trimmed by 6 bases and 1 base, with 12 bases remaining between them. This CDR3 is built from 14 residues. Per germline, CDR1 LNHDA and CDR2 SQIVND (reference sequence).

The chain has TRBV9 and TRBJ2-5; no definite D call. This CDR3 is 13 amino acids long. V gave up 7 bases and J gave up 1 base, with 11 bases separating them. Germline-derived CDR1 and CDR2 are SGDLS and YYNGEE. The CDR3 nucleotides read TGTGCCAGCGACGACGGTGCCCAAGAGACCCAGTACTTC. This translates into CASDDGAQETQYF.

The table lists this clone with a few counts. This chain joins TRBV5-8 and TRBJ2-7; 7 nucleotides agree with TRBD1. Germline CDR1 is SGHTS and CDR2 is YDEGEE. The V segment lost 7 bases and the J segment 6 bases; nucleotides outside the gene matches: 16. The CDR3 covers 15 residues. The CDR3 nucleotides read TGTGCCAGCGAACCTTTGACAGGGCATACTACCGAGCAGTACTTC. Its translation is CASEPLTGHTTEQYF. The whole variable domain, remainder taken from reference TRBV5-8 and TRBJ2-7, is EAGVTQSPTHLIKTRGQQATLRCSPISGHTSVYWYQQALGLGLQFLLWYDEGEERNRGNFPPRFSGRQFPNYSSELNVNALELEDSALYLCASEPLTGHTTEQYFGPGTRLTVT.

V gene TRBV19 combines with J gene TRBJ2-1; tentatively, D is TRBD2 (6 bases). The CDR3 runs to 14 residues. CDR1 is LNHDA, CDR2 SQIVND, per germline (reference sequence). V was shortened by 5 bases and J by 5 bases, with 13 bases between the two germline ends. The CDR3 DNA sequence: TGTGCCAGTAGTTTTCAGCGGGCCCACAATGAGCAGTTCTTC. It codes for CASSFQRAHNEQFF. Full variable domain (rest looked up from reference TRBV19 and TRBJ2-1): DGGITQSPKYLFRKEGQNVTLSCEQNLNHDAMYWYRQDPGQGLRLIYYSQIVNDFQKGDIAEGYSVSREKKESFPLTVTSAQKNPTAFYLCASSFQRAHNEQFFGPGTRLTVL.

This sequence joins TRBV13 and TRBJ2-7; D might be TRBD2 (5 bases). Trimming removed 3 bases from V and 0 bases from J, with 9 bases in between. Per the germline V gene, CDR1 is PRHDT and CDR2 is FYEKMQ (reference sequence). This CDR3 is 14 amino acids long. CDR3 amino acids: CASSLRAASYEQYF. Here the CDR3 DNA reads TGTGCCAGCAGCTTGAGGGCCGCCTCCTACGAGCAGTACTTC.

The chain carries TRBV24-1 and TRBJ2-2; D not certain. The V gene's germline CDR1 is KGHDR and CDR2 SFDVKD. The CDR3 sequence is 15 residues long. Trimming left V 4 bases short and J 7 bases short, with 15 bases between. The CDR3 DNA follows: TGTGCCACCAGTGACATGACACCGCCCGGCGGGGAGCTGTTTTTT. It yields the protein CATSDMTPPGGELFF.

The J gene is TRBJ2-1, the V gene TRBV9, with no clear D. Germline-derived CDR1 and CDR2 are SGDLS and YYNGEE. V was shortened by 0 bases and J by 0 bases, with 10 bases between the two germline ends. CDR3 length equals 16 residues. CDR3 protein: CASSVANGLSYNEQFF. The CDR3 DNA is TGTGCCAGCAGCGTAGCAAACGGCCTCTCCTACAATGAGCAGTTCTTC.

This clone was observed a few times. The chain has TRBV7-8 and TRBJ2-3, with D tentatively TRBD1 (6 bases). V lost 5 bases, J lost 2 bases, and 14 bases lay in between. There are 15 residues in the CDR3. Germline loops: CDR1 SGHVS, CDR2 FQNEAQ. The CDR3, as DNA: TGTGCCAGCAGCCTACTAGGGGGATTCACAGATACGCAGTATTTT. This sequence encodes CASSLLGGFTDTQYF.

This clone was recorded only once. Here the CDR3 DNA reads TGTGCCAGCAGCGCGACTAGCGGGAGAGGGTTAGAGACCCAGTACTTC. It yields the protein CASSATSGRGLETQYF. V usage is TRBV9 and J usage is TRBJ2-5, with TRBD2 matching over 12 bases. CDR1 is SGDLS, CDR2 YYNGEE, per germline. V trimming: 3 bases; J trimming: 4 bases; junction bases outside the gene matches: 7. The CDR3 length is 16 residues.

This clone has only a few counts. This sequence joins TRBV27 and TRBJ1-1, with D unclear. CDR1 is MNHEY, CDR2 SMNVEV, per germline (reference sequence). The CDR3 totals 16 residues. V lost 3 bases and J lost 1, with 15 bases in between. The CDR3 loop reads CASSLSPQAENTEAFF. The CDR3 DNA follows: TGTGCCAGCAGTTTGTCCCCGCAGGCTGAGAACACTGAAGCTTTCTTT.

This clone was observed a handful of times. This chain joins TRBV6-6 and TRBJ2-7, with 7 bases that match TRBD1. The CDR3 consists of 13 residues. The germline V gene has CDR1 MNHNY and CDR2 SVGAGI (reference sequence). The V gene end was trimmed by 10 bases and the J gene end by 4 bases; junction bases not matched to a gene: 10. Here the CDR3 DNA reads TGTGCCATCCGGACCGGGACAGAGTACGAGCAGTACTTC. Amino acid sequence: CAIRTGTEYEQYF.